Presented here are 27 T cell receptor beta chains from one specimen sequenced in a study of T cell responses to AZD1222 COVID-19 vaccine. Using immunoSEQ multiplex PCR, the repertoire was profiled, and TCRdb retains in-frame clones only, with some absent. The table lists approximately 130,000 clones, 70% to 90% of them singletons, with 9% to 9.5% in the top ten. The source was peripheral blood, collected on day 0 of AZD1222 vaccination. The source is an adult in good health.

The chain links TRBV4-2 to TRBJ2-1, with 12 bases lining up with TRBD2. The CDR3 consists of 18 residues. Germline CDR1 and CDR2: LGHNA and YNFKEQ. V lost 0 bases and J lost 8; bases outside the gene matches: 11. In nucleotides, the CDR3 is TGTGCCAGCAGCCAAGACCCAGGACTAGCGGGAAGGTTCGATGAGCAGTTCTTC. As protein: CASSQDPGLAGRFDEQFF.

The chain joins TRBV2 to TRBJ2-5; D gene unclear. V was cut by 4 bases and J by 5 bases, with 5 bases left in between. CDR3 length equals 11 residues. Germline V gives CDR1 SNHLY, CDR2 FYNNEI. The CDR3 sequence is CASSVRETQYF. In nucleotides, the CDR3 is TGTGCCAGCAGTGTAAGGGAGACCCAGTACTTC.

The chain uses TRBV7-3 and TRBJ2-1, with unresolved D. Germline CDR1 SGHTA, CDR2 FQGTGA. V lost 0 bases and J lost 7, with 13 bases in between. There are 15 residues in the CDR3. The CDR3 spells CASSLTGSPRNEQFF. CDR3 DNA sequence: TGTGCCAGCAGCTTAACGGGGTCCCCCAGAAATGAGCAGTTCTTC.

This clone was found once. V gene TRBV12-3 or TRBV12-4 combines with J gene TRBJ1-4; D unresolved. The CDR3 contains 12 residues. V lost 3 bases, J lost 8 bases, and 7 bases lay in between. The CDR3 is CASSFTGEKLFF. CDR3 nucleotide sequence: TGTGCCAGCAGTTTTACGGGCGAAAAACTGTTTTTT.

The gene calls are TRBV11-3 and TRBJ2-1, with TRBD1 matching over 7 bases. The CDR3 has 15 residues. Germline CDR1 reads SGHNT; CDR2 reads YENEEA. With V trimmed by 5 bases and J by 3 bases, 7 bases remained unmatched. The CDR3 sequence is CASSNRDSLYNEQFF. The CDR3 region has the DNA TGTGCCAGCAGCAACCGGGACAGCCTCTACAATGAGCAGTTCTTC.

The rearrangement joins TRBV3-1 (or the pseudogene TRBV3-2) to TRBJ2-2; maybe TRBD2 (5 bases). The germline gives CDR1 LGHDT, CDR2 YNNKEL (reference sequence). V was clipped by 6 bases and J by 4 bases, with 15 bases between them. The CDR3 is 15 residues long. The CDR3 sequence: CASSLPGGGTGELFF. The CDR3 DNA is TGTGCCAGCAGTCTGCCCGGAGGAGGCACCGGGGAGCTGTTTTTT.

CDR3 in DNA: TGTGCCAGCAGTGATGAGGGGGAGCATGGCTACACCTTC. Translating it yields CASSDEGEHGYTF. The rearrangement joins TRBV2 to TRBJ1-2; TRBD1 is a possible D gene (6 bases). Trimming took off 3 bases at V and 6 bases at J, with 11 bases between the two ends. The CDR3 length is 13 residues. Germline loops: CDR1 SNHLY, CDR2 FYNNEI.

The V and J genes are TRBV11-2 and TRBJ2-7; no definite D call. Germline CDR1 is SGHAT and CDR2 is FQNNGV. Trimming took off 5 bases at V and 0 bases at J, with 8 bases between the two ends. The CDR3 runs 13 residues. The CDR3 coding sequence is TGTGCCAGCAGCCCCGACATCTCCTACGAGCAGTACTTC. Protein product: CASSPDISYEQYF.

Only a few counts were recorded for this clone. CDR3 loop: CASSLEFGQAFRNTEAFF. The CDR3 DNA reads TGTGCCAGCAGCTTAGAATTTGGACAGGCCTTCAGGAACACTGAAGCTTTCTTT. This chain uses TRBV11-3 with TRBJ1-1; 7 bases align to TRBD1. Germline values: CDR1 SGHNT, CDR2 YENEEA. This CDR3 comprises 18 residues. J was trimmed by 1 base and V by 0 bases; bases with no gene match: 11.

This clone has just a few counts. The rearrangement links TRBV2 to TRBJ2-1, with 7 bases fitting TRBD1. The trim removed 7 bases at V and 5 bases at J, leaving 5 bases unmatched. CDR1 is SNHLY, CDR2 FYNNEI, per germline. This CDR3 comprises 13 residues. The CDR3 region is CASIPTGNNEQFF. As DNA, the CDR3 is TGTGCCAGCATACCGACAGGGAACAATGAGCAGTTCTTC.

The CDR3 loop is CAPVPHDEQFF. CDR3 in DNA: TGTGCCCCAGTACCCCATGATGAGCAGTTCTTC. J is TRBJ2-1 and V is TRBV12-1; the tabulated D call, TRBD1, remains unverified against the DNA. TRBV12-1 is reported as a pseudogene. This CDR3 comprises 11 residues.

V usage is TRBV27 and J usage is TRBJ2-7; perhaps TRBD1 as D (7 bases). Germline V gives CDR1 MNHEY, CDR2 SMNVEV (reference sequence). V gave up 6 bases and J gave up 3 bases, with 21 bases separating them. The CDR3 loop spans 16 amino acids. This CDR3 is CASSSPRRGRDYEQYF. CDR3 nucleotides: TGTGCCAGCAGCTCCCCCCGGAGGGGGCGAGACTACGAGCAGTACTTC.

This chain uses TRBV7-8 with TRBJ2-7, with a weak D call TRBD1 (5 bases). The CDR3 totals 13 residues. V was trimmed by 5 bases and J by 6 bases, leaving 14 bases between them. Germline-derived CDR1 and CDR2 are SGHVS and FQNEAQ. The CDR3 nucleotides read TGTGCCAGCAGCCTCCAACAGGTATCCGAGCAGTACTTC. Protein sequence: CASSLQQVSEQYF.

The V call is TRBV6-1, the J call TRBJ2-1; D might be TRBD1 (5 bases). The CDR3 loop spans 16 amino acids. Germline CDR1 is MNHNS and CDR2 is SASEGT. V lost 4 bases and J 0 bases, leaving 13 bases between the germline ends. This CDR3 reads CASSGYRLSSYNEQFF. DNA of the CDR3: TGTGCCAGCAGTGGATACAGGCTGAGCTCCTACAATGAGCAGTTCTTC.

This clone was seen a handful of times. V is TRBV11-3 and J is TRBJ1-5; TRBD1 is a possible D gene (5 bases). Germline V gene data show CDR1 as SGHNT and CDR2 as YENEEA. The V gene lost 0 bases and the J gene lost 2 bases, with 5 bases spanning the gap. CDR3 size: 14 residues. The DNA of the CDR3 is TGTGCCAGCAGCTTAGAAGGGGGCAATCAGCCCCAGCATTTT. This encodes CASSLEGGNQPQHF.

The count of this clone is one. V is TRBV9 and J is TRBJ1-2; D gene ambiguous. Trimming removed 3 bases at V and 8 bases at J, with 17 bases between. There are 14 residues in the CDR3. Germline V gene data show CDR1 as SGDLS and CDR2 as YYNGEE. This chain's CDR3 is CASSAGPFAVGYTF. CDR3 DNA sequence: TGTGCCAGCAGCGCCGGGCCATTTGCGGTGGGCTACACCTTC. Full variable domain (remainder filled in from reference TRBV9 and TRBJ1-2): DSGVTQTPKHLITATGQRVTLRCSPRSGDLSVYWYQQSLDQGLQFLIQYYNGEERAKGNILERFSAQQFPDLHSELNLSSLELGDSALYFCASSAGPFAVGYTFGSGTRLTVV.

The V and J genes are TRBV4-2 and TRBJ2-1, with 7 positions matching TRBD1. The CDR3 totals 13 residues. Per germline, CDR1 LGHNA and CDR2 YNFKEQ. J lost 8 bases, V lost 8 bases, and 9 bases had no gene match. Here the CDR3 DNA reads TGTGCCAGCCGCGTGACAGGGAACGATGAGCAGTTCTTC. Its protein is CASRVTGNDEQFF.

The rearrangement joins TRBV15 to TRBJ2-1; no firm D call. Per germline, CDR1 LNHNV and CDR2 YYDKDF (reference sequence). CDR3 length: 13 residues. V lost 6 bases and J lost 10, with 16 bases in between. DNA of the CDR3: TGTGCCACCAGGGTACCGGAAAGGGCAGAGCAGTTCTTC. Its protein is CATRVPERAEQFF.

The V call is TRBV13, the J call TRBJ2-7; tentatively, D is TRBD1 (6 bases). CDR3 size: 14 residues. Trimming stripped 4 bases from V and 0 bases from J, with 10 bases between. CDR1 is PRHDT, CDR2 FYEKMQ, per germline (reference sequence). The CDR3 here is CASSSGTPSYEQYF. CDR3 nucleotide sequence: TGTGCCAGCAGCTCCGGGACACCCTCCTACGAGCAGTACTTC.

This clone has just a few counts. The chain uses TRBV11-2 and TRBJ1-4; D ambiguous. V lost 5 bases to trimming and J lost 8 bases, with 24 bases between them. Germline assignment: CDR1 SGHAT and CDR2 FQNNGV. CDR3 length equals 17 residues. CDR3 region: CASSNLRGRKLGEKLFF. DNA for the CDR3: TGTGCCAGCAGCAACCTCCGGGGTAGGAAGCTCGGAGAAAAACTGTTTTTT. The full variable domain, completed using reference TRBV11-2 and TRBJ1-4, is EAGVAQSPRYKIIEKRQSVAFWCNPISGHATLYWYQQILGQGPKLLIQFQNNGVVDDSQLPKDRFSAERLKGVDSTLKIQPAKLEDSAVYLCASSNLRGRKLGEKLFFGSGTQLSVL.

The CDR3 reads CASSLEVGTTTGELFF. As DNA, the CDR3 is TGTGCCAGCAGCTTGGAAGTGGGGACTACCACCGGGGAGCTGTTTTTT. This chain uses TRBV5-4 with TRBJ2-2, with 7 bases lining up with TRBD2. After removal of 0 bases from V and 4 bases from J, the junction contained 6 bases not matched to a gene. The length of the CDR3 is 16 residues. CDR1 and CDR2 from the germline V gene are SGHNT and YYREEE (reference sequence). Filled out from reference TRBV5-4 and TRBJ2-2, the complete variable domain reads ETGVTQSPTHLIKTRGQQVTLRCSSQSGHNTVSWYQQALGQGPQFIFQYYREEENGRGNFPPRFSGLQFPNYSSELNVNALELDDSALYLCASSLEVGTTTGELFFGEGSRLTVL.

The V call is TRBV28, the J call TRBJ1-2; 7 nucleotides match TRBD1. From germline, CDR1 is MDHEN and CDR2 SYDVKM. The CDR3 consists of 15 residues. V shed 7 bases and J 4 bases; nucleotides not matched to a gene: 12. CDR3 DNA sequence: TGTGCCAGCAAAGGGGGCGGGGGTTTAGGCTATGGCTACACCTTC. Residues: CASKGGGGLGYGYTF.

This chain links TRBV30 with TRBJ2-5; weak D call: TRBD1 (5 bases). Trimming left V 2 bases short and J 5 bases short, with 15 bases between. Germline-derived CDR1 and CDR2 are GTSNPN and SVGIG (reference sequence). The CDR3 runs 14 residues. The DNA of the CDR3 is TGTGCCTGGAGTAATAGGGGTAATAGGGAGACCCAGTACTTC. It yields the protein CAWSNRGNRETQYF.

The chain links TRBV27 to TRBJ2-1, with 10 bases that match TRBD2. Germline trimming cut 6 bases from V and 2 bases from J; bases unmatched to any gene: 4. The CDR3 sequence is 15 residues long. Germline CDR1 MNHEY, CDR2 SMNVEV (reference sequence). CDR3 sequence: CASSRTSGAYNEQFF. For the CDR3, the DNA is TGTGCCAGCAGCCGAACTAGCGGGGCCTACAATGAGCAGTTCTTC.

The chain is built from TRBV3-1 (or the pseudogene TRBV3-2) and TRBJ1-1; D is undetermined. The CDR3 consists of 13 residues. The V gene lost 1 base and the J gene lost 3 bases, with 6 bases spanning the gap. In germline, CDR1 is LGHDT, CDR2 YNNKEL (reference sequence). DNA of the CDR3: TGTGCCAGCAGCCAAGGAGTATACACTGAAGCTTTCTTT. Amino acid sequence: CASSQGVYTEAFF.

The chain carries TRBV30 and TRBJ1-6; a weak D match, TRBD1 (5 bases). Germline loops: CDR1 GTSNPN, CDR2 SVGIG (reference sequence). With 5 bases removed from V and 7 bases from J, the gap between germline ends came to 12 bases. The CDR3 covers 13 residues. The CDR3 DNA sequence: TGTGCCTGGGGGGACGGCGGAAATTCACCCCTCCACTTT. Protein: CAWGDGGNSPLHF.

In its sample, this clone was seen once. The gene calls are TRBV5-3 and TRBJ1-5; TRBD1 matches 10 bases. TRBV5-3 is treated as an ORF (open reading frame) with a function not yet certain. Unmatched junction bases numbered 17, after V lost 4 bases and J lost 4 bases. CDR3 size: 19 residues. As DNA, the CDR3 is TGTGCCAGAAGCGGACTTCCAAGACAGGGGGCGCGAAGGAATCAGCCCCAGCATTTT. It translates to CARSGLPRQGARRNQPQHF.